This TCR beta chain is from a study of lymphopenia after photon versus proton radiotherapy. Sequencing was performed with immunoSEQ multiplex PCR; in TCRdb, only in-frame clones are kept and a portion is missing. This sample carries roughly 13,000 clones, about 88% of them seen once, and the ten largest clones take 3.5%. Germline CDR1 reads SNHLY; CDR2 reads FYNNEI. The CDR3 has 15 residues. The trim removed 6 bases at V and 4 bases at J, leaving 9 bases unmatched. This chain uses TRBV2 with TRBJ1-1; 9 positions agree with TRBD1. The TCR originated in a man between 60 and 75 years old with pancreatic cancer. The sequencing used peripheral blood, collected from a patient treated with photon-based radiotherapy. Written as DNA, the CDR3 is TGTGCCAGCAGACCGTTGGACAGGGGTTCCACTGAAGCTTTCTTT. Residues: CASRPLDRGSTEAFF.